These 18 T cell receptor beta chains originate from one sample sequenced in a study of early T cells in non-severe SARS-CoV-2 infection (dated by TCRdb to about 2021). To prepare the library, 5' RACE was applied. Data came from a NextSeq 500. Clones were called with MiXCR by TCRdb after fastp trimmed the public reads at Q25, and only in-frame beta chains were retained. Rows are combined by CDR3 protein, so each entry shows the most common genes and DNA. This sample is represented by some 40,000 distinct CDR3 sequences; approximately 6.5% of them were singletons. The ten largest make up about a fifth of the sample. Source: whole blood, taken at baseline. These receptors were collected from an adult who was a healthcare worker with PCR-confirmed SARS-CoV-2 infection or an uninfected control (not recorded which).

At least ten counts were recorded for this clonotype. V is TRBV6-6 and J is TRBJ2-5; D is uncertain. The CDR3 is 11 residues long. Germline V gene sequence: CDR1 MNHNY, CDR2 SVGAGI (reference sequence). The ends were cut back, 5 bases at V and 6 bases at J, with 7 bases in the middle. In DNA, the CDR3 is TGTGCCAGCAGTGACCGTAAGACCCAGTACTTC. As protein: CASSDRKTQYF.

The chain joins TRBV7-9 to TRBJ2-5; D is undetermined. Trimming removed 5 bases at V and 5 bases at J, with 9 bases between. The CDR3 runs to 12 residues. Germline CDR1 reads SEHNR; CDR2 reads FQNEAQ (reference sequence). CDR3 sequence reads: CASSGLLETQYF. CDR3 DNA sequence: TGTGCCAGCAGCGGCCTACTGGAGACCCAGTACTTC.

This clonotype was observed many times. J is TRBJ2-5 and V is TRBV5-1; D is unclear. Germline V gene sequence: CDR1 SGHRS, CDR2 YFSETQ. The V end lost 0 bases, the J end lost 3 bases, and 3 bases lay between the germline ends. The CDR3 runs to 12 residues. In nucleotides, the CDR3 is TGCGCCAGCAGCTTGGGCAAAGAGACCCAGTACTTC. It codes for CASSLGKETQYF.

V usage is TRBV15 and J usage is TRBJ1-1, with 9 bases lining up with TRBD1. With 1 base clipped from V and 1 base from J, the junction kept 7 bases outside the gene matches. Germline assignment: CDR1 LNHNV and CDR2 YYDKDF (reference sequence). The length of the CDR3 is 17 residues. The CDR3 DNA follows: TGTGCCACCAGCAGAGTCGGGACAGGGAAGACGAACACTGAAGCTTTCTTT. Its protein product is CATSRVGTGKTNTEAFF.

J is TRBJ2-2 and V is TRBV2; the D gene could be TRBD1 or TRBD2 (5 bases each). This CDR3 comprises 14 residues. Germline CDR1 SNHLY, CDR2 FYNNEI. The V gene lost 7 bases and the J gene lost 6 bases, with 15 bases spanning the gap. CDR3 coding DNA: TGTGCCAGCATCGCTCCAGGGCGGGCCGGGGAGCTGTTTTTT. It translates to CASIAPGRAGELFF.

The chain couples TRBV12-3 or TRBV12-4 to TRBJ2-5; D uncertain. The CDR3 extends over 12 amino acids. V was shortened by 5 bases and J by 5 bases, with 9 bases between the two germline ends. The CDR3 region is CASSPGLETQYF. DNA of the CDR3: TGTGCCAGCAGTCCCGGGTTGGAGACCCAGTACTTC.

This chain connects TRBV7-9 to TRBJ2-6; the D is unclear. Germline V lookup: CDR1 SEHNR, CDR2 FQNEAQ (reference sequence). This CDR3 is 17 amino acids long. Trimming left V 4 bases short and J 0 bases short, with 13 bases between. The CDR3 loop is CASSSTVSPSGANVLTF. The CDR3 coding sequence is TGTGCCAGCAGCTCCACTGTATCCCCCTCTGGGGCCAACGTCCTGACTTTC.

This chain joins TRBV7-2 and TRBJ1-6; 7 bases line up with TRBD1. Germline V gene lookup returns CDR1 SGHTA and CDR2 FQGNSA. V dropped 1 base and J dropped 10; count of bases not matched to a gene: 7. The CDR3 has 15 amino acids. As DNA, the CDR3 is TGTGCCAGCAGCTTAGTGGAGGCAGGGGGGTCACCCCTCCACTTT. This codes for CASSLVEAGGSPLHF.

This clonotype was seen ten or more times. This chain links TRBV19 with TRBJ1-2, with 8 bases aligning to TRBD1. Germline V CDR1 and CDR2: LNHDA, SQIVND (reference sequence). The CDR3 covers 14 residues. V shed 5 bases, J shed 5 bases, and the junction held 7 bases outside the gene matches. The CDR3 region has the DNA TGTGCCAGTAGTCCCGGACAGGGAGGGTATGGCTACACCTTC. Protein product: CASSPGQGGYGYTF.

This clonotype came up a few times. J is TRBJ2-2 and V is TRBV4-3; D perhaps matches TRBD1 (5 bases). The V gene lost 4 bases and the J gene lost 4 bases, with 16 bases spanning the gap. Per germline, CDR1 LGHNA and CDR2 YSLEER. This CDR3 has 16 amino acids. In DNA, the CDR3 is TGCGCCAGCAGCCCCCCGGCAGGGCGTCGCACCGGGGAGCTGTTTTTT. This gives the protein CASSPPAGRRTGELFF.

CDR3 loop: CASTTGKQGYTF. As DNA, the CDR3 is TGCGCCAGCACTACAGGGAAACAAGGCTACACCTTC. The chain has TRBV10-2 and TRBJ1-2; a weak D match, TRBD1 (6 bases). The length of the CDR3 is 12 residues. Germline V CDR1 and CDR2: WSHSY, SAAADI. Between the trimmed V and J ends, which lost 7 bases and 8 bases, there was a span of 14 bases.

The sample holds many counts of this clonotype. The CDR3 is CATMGERTEAFF. CDR3 sequence (DNA): TGTGCCACAATGGGGGAAAGGACTGAAGCTTTCTTT. This chain joins TRBV2 and TRBJ1-1, with D tentatively TRBD1 (5 bases). Trimming cost V 10 bases and J 5 bases, with 14 bases left between them. Germline-derived CDR1 and CDR2 are SNHLY and FYNNEI. The CDR3 contains 12 residues.

A note on this clonotype: A read error may produce the germline difference seen at one junction end. This chain links TRBV7-7 with TRBJ2-3; D gene ambiguous. CDR3 size: 14 residues. Germline V gives CDR1 SSHAT, CDR2 FNYEAQ (reference sequence). CDR3: CASSPVSKRDTQYF. The CDR3 nucleotides read TGTGCTAGCAGCCCCGTCAGTAAGCGAGATACGCAGTATTTT.

This clonotype was counted ten times or more. This chain uses TRBV5-1 with TRBJ1-2; TRBD1 is a possible D gene (6 bases). V lost 4 bases and J 4 bases, leaving 14 bases between the germline ends. Germline V gene sequence: CDR1 SGHRS, CDR2 YFSETQ. This CDR3 is built from 14 residues. The CDR3 DNA is TGCGCCAGCAGCCCCCAAAGGGGGGGCTATGGCTACACCTTC. Residues: CASSPQRGGYGYTF.

This clonotype has more than one count but fewer than ten. V gene TRBV30 combines with J gene TRBJ2-3; D is ambiguous. Germline CDR1 GTSNPN, CDR2 SVGIG (reference sequence). The V end was cut by 0 bases, the J end by 2 bases, with 15 bases between. There are 16 residues in the CDR3. This CDR3 reads CAWSVGSLGPTDTQYF. CDR3 DNA sequence: TGTGCCTGGAGTGTAGGATCGCTAGGGCCCACAGATACGCAGTATTTT.

In its sample, this clonotype was seen many times. Here the CDR3 reads CASSFDLKDEQFF. CDR3 nucleotides: TGTGCCAGCAGTTTCGATCTGAAGGATGAGCAGTTCTTC. The rearrangement uses TRBV12-3 or TRBV12-4 and TRBJ2-1; D remains ambiguous. This CDR3 has 13 residues. V lost 3 bases and J 8 bases, leaving 11 bases between the germline ends.

This clonotype has only a few counts. In nucleotides, the CDR3 is TGTGCCAGCAGCGAACGGGGAACTAATGAAAAACTGTTTTTT. This sequence encodes CASSERGTNEKLFF. V gene TRBV7-9 combines with J gene TRBJ1-4; no firm D call. This CDR3 contains 14 residues. Germline CDR1 is SEHNR and CDR2 is FQNEAQ (reference sequence). Deletions cut 5 bases from V and 1 base from J, with 8 bases between.

There are a few counts of this clonotype. V usage is TRBV20-1 and J usage is TRBJ2-7, with D perhaps matching TRBD1 or TRBD2 (6 bases each). Germline CDR1 and CDR2: DFQATT and SNEGSKA (reference sequence). CDR3 size: 16 residues. Between the trimmed V and J ends, which lost 3 bases and 0 bases, there was a span of 18 bases. CDR3 loop: CSASDVGGLLSYEQYF. The CDR3 region has the DNA TGCAGTGCTAGTGATGTAGGGGGGTTACTCTCCTACGAGCAGTACTTC.